This is a list of T cell receptor beta chains from one sample in a study of identical twins. TCRdb analysed the 5' RACE reads with MiXCR anew, one entry per CDR3 protein. Among some 710,000 distinct CDR3 sequences listed, 5.5% to 6.5% were seen once. Sequenced sample: naive T cells sorted from blood. Receptors originate from a young man in good health. Each CDR3 is given without its conserved first and last residue.

TRBJ2-7 | TRBV5-5 | 13 | ASSLYRGGTYEQY
TRBJ2-1 | TRBV2 | 13 | ASNLGLAGVGEQF
TRBJ2-2 | TRBV12-3/TRBV12-4 | 14 | ASSLAGQTNTGELF
TRBJ2-4 | TRBV9 | 13 | ASSGSSGAPNIQY
TRBJ2-2 | TRBV20-1 | 13 | SANRGSAETGELF
TRBJ2-4 | TRBV18 | 16 | ASSPPPGGQMGKNIQY
TRBJ2-1 | TRBV29-1 | 11 | SVREDSYNEQF
TRBJ2-7 | TRBV20-1 | 12 | SASPGGRPYEQY
TRBJ2-1 | TRBV29-1 | 12 | SDTQGPVYNEQF
TRBJ1-6 | TRBV12-3/TRBV12-4 | 12 | ASRGVAPGSPLH
TRBJ1-1 | TRBV27 | 13 | ASRLDYRVFTEAF
TRBJ2-2 | TRBV9 | 15 | ASRPGPQFANTGELF
TRBJ2-1 | TRBV10-3 | 13 | AISDSGGSYNEQF
TRBJ1-1 | TRBV10-3 | 11 | ATLPLLNTEAF
TRBJ1-5 | TRBV5-5 | 12 | ASSLAYGGQPQH